Each of the 2 T cell receptor beta chains below was sequenced from the same sample in a study of T-cell memory formation after mild COVID-19. Using its own MiXCR run on the 5' RACE reads, TCRdb lists one record per CDR3 protein. Of around 220,000 distinct CDR3 sequences listed, less than 20% were seen once; the top ten hold about 3.5%. Sequencing was carried out using PBMCs or a T cell subset sorted from them (not recorded which). These receptors came from a man between 18 and 29 years old who had mild COVID-19 (a few samples of this study predate the infection). Cell type and time point are not known.

The V gene is TRBV6-2 or TRBV6-3, the J gene TRBJ2-3; D is possibly TRBD2 (5 bases). The CDR3 runs 17 residues. CDR1 is MNHEY, CDR2 SVGEGT, per germline. The germline V and J ends were trimmed by 3 bases and 0 bases, with 16 bases remaining between them. CDR3 bases: TGTGCCAGCAGTTATTGGGTGAGGGCCCCTAGCACAGATACGCAGTATTTT. Translated: CASSYWVRAPSTDTQYF.

This clonotype was picked up many times. V gene TRBV7-7 combines with J gene TRBJ2-5, with 14 nucleotides matching TRBD2. Germline CDR1 reads SSHAT; CDR2 reads FNYEAQ (reference sequence). Trimming at V came to 3 bases and at J to 7 bases, leaving 19 bases not matched to a gene. This CDR3 has 20 residues. Here the CDR3 reads CASSLGPPGLAGVGPGTQYF. The CDR3 bases are TGTGCCAGCAGCTTGGGTCCCCCGGGACTAGCGGGGGTAGGACCAGGGACCCAGTACTTC.